These T cell receptor beta chains were read from a single sample in a study of blood T cell repertoires in COVID-19. Profiling relied on immunoSEQ multiplex PCR, and the TCRdb table lists in-frame clones only, not all of them. The sample lists over 200,000 clones, just over 90% seen once, with approximately 1.2% in the top ten. The sequenced sample was peripheral blood. These TCRs come from a man between 25 and 39 years old with acute or convalescent COVID-19. Both conserved end residues are part of each CDR3. Each record gives: D gene, V gene, J gene, CDR3 DNA, CDR3 protein. A D gene is named only where the DNA matches it firmly.

D gene: TRBD1; V gene: TRBV11-2; J gene: TRBJ1-5; CDR3 DNA: TGTGCCAGCAGCCTAACGACAGGGGCAAACAATCAGCCCCAGCATTTT; CDR3 protein: CASSLTTGANNQPQHF
D gene: .; V gene: TRBV6-1; J gene: TRBJ1-2; CDR3 DNA: TGTGCCAGCAGTGAAAACGGGGTCGGCTACTATGGCTACACCTTC; CDR3 protein: CASSENGVGYYGYTF
D gene: .; V gene: TRBV11-1; J gene: TRBJ1-1; CDR3 DNA: TGTGCCAGCAAGAGGCAGGGTAACACTGAAGCTTTCTTT; CDR3 protein: CASKRQGNTEAFF
D gene: .; V gene: TRBV6-4; J gene: TRBJ1-1; CDR3 DNA: TGTGCCAGCAGGGTGGAAGGGGCCGTTAACACTGAAGCTTTCTTT; CDR3 protein: CASRVEGAVNTEAFF
D gene: TRBD1; V gene: TRBV11-2; J gene: TRBJ1-3; CDR3 DNA: TGTGCCAGCAGCCCGACAGGGAAGCGAAACACCATATATTTT; CDR3 protein: CASSPTGKRNTIYF
D gene: .; V gene: TRBV28; J gene: TRBJ1-2; CDR3 DNA: TGTGCCAGCAGGGTTTCTGGGGGCATCGACTATGGCTACACCTTC; CDR3 protein: CASRVSGGIDYGYTF
D gene: .; V gene: TRBV5-1; J gene: TRBJ1-1; CDR3 DNA: TGCGCCAGCAGCTCGACCCCACAGGGTTGGGACACTGAAGCTTTCTTT; CDR3 protein: CASSSTPQGWDTEAFF
D gene: .; V gene: TRBV24-1; J gene: TRBJ1-2; CDR3 DNA: TGTGCCACCAGTGAGCCAGGTGGAGGCTACACCTTC; CDR3 protein: CATSEPGGGYTF
D gene: .; V gene: TRBV12-3/TRBV12-4; J gene: TRBJ1-5; CDR3 DNA: TGTGCCAGCAGTTTAGGCCCTACCAAGTCGGAGCATTTT; CDR3 protein: CASSLGPTKSEHF
D gene: .; V gene: TRBV3-1/TRBV3-2; J gene: TRBJ1-2; CDR3 DNA: TGTGCCAGCAGCCAAGAGAGCCTCCGTGGCTACACCTTC; CDR3 protein: CASSQESLRGYTF
D gene: .; V gene: TRBV5-5; J gene: TRBJ2-2; CDR3 DNA: TGTGCCAGCAGCTTCTCCCCACAGCCTCAAAACGGGGAGCTGTTTTTT; CDR3 protein: CASSFSPQPQNGELFF
D gene: .; V gene: TRBV7-9; J gene: TRBJ1-4; CDR3 DNA: TGTGCCAGCAATGGGAGGGGAGGCGAAAAACTGTTTTTT; CDR3 protein: CASNGRGGEKLFF
D gene: .; V gene: TRBV5-1; J gene: TRBJ1-5; CDR3 DNA: TGCGCCAGCAGGCAGGGTTGGAATCAGCCCCAGCATTTT; CDR3 protein: CASRQGWNQPQHF
D gene: TRBD2; V gene: TRBV19; J gene: TRBJ2-5; CDR3 DNA: TGTGCCAGTAGTTCGGGGACTAGCATCGAGACCCAGTACTTC; CDR3 protein: CASSSGTSIETQYF
D gene: .; V gene: TRBV18; J gene: TRBJ2-7; CDR3 DNA: TGTGCCAGCTCACCCCGACTAGATGCCGAGCAGTACTTC; CDR3 protein: CASSPRLDAEQYF
D gene: TRBD1; V gene: TRBV7-2; J gene: TRBJ2-7; CDR3 DNA: TGTGCCAGCAGCTCCGGGACAGAGTTCTACGAGCAGTACTTC; CDR3 protein: CASSSGTEFYEQYF
D gene: .; V gene: TRBV5-1; J gene: TRBJ1-4; CDR3 DNA: TGCGCCAGCAGCTTTGGGGCCGTAGACGAAAAACTGTTTTTT; CDR3 protein: CASSFGAVDEKLFF
D gene: .; V gene: TRBV6-2/TRBV6-3; J gene: TRBJ2-3; CDR3 DNA: TGTGCCAGCAGTTACTGGGGAGTCTCTGAGAGTGGTACGCAGTATTTT; CDR3 protein: CASSYWGVSESGTQYF
D gene: TRBD1; V gene: TRBV7-9; J gene: TRBJ1-5; CDR3 DNA: TGTGCCAGCAGCTTAGACGAATTGGGGACAGTGGCATCAGGGCCCCAGCATTTT; CDR3 protein: CASSLDELGTVASGPQHF
D gene: .; V gene: TRBV5-1; J gene: TRBJ1-2; CDR3 DNA: TGCGCCAGCAGCACTCAGACAGGCTATGGCTACACCTTC; CDR3 protein: CASSTQTGYGYTF
D gene: .; V gene: TRBV5-1; J gene: TRBJ2-1; CDR3 DNA: TGCGCCAGCAGCTCGACCACTACTAGCTTGGGTGAGCAGTTCTTC; CDR3 protein: CASSSTTTSLGEQFF
D gene: TRBD1; V gene: TRBV27; J gene: TRBJ1-2; CDR3 DNA: TGTGCCAGCAGCCTCAGGGGGCGAACGGCTAACTATGGCTACACCTTC; CDR3 protein: CASSLRGRTANYGYTF
D gene: TRBD1; V gene: TRBV5-1; J gene: TRBJ2-3; CDR3 DNA: TGCGCCAGGGGATCAAACAGGGGGGACACAGATACGCAGTATTTT; CDR3 protein: CARGSNRGDTDTQYF
D gene: TRBD1; V gene: TRBV28; J gene: TRBJ1-1; CDR3 DNA: TGTGCCAGCAGTTTATGGACAGGGCACGCTTTCTTT; CDR3 protein: CASSLWTGHAFF
D gene: .; V gene: TRBV6-4; J gene: TRBJ2-2; CDR3 DNA: TGTGCCAGCAAGACTGAAGCGAACACCGGGGAGCTGTTTTTT; CDR3 protein: CASKTEANTGELFF
D gene: .; V gene: TRBV6-5; J gene: TRBJ1-2; CDR3 DNA: TGTGCCAGCAGTTACTCGACGGCAGGGCCATACTATGGCTACACCTTC; CDR3 protein: CASSYSTAGPYYGYTF
D gene: .; V gene: TRBV7-9; J gene: TRBJ2-2; CDR3 DNA: TGTGCCAGCAGCATCGGGGGTGGCACCGGGGAGCTGTTTTTT; CDR3 protein: CASSIGGGTGELFF
D gene: TRBD1; V gene: TRBV28; J gene: TRBJ2-7; CDR3 DNA: TGTGCCAGCAGTTTAGGGACAGGTATACACGAGCAGTACTTC; CDR3 protein: CASSLGTGIHEQYF
D gene: TRBD1; V gene: TRBV4-1; J gene: TRBJ1-2; CDR3 DNA: TGCGCCAGCAGCCCTTCGACAGGGATCGACTATGGCTACACCTTC; CDR3 protein: CASSPSTGIDYGYTF